The 8 T cell receptor beta chains below all came from one sample that was sequenced in a study of blood T cell repertoires in COVID-19. The method was immunoSEQ multiplex PCR; TCRdb's version includes in-frame clones alone and lacks a portion of them. The sample gives 200,000 or so clones, 84% of which show up once; under 2% is in the top ten. Sequencing was performed on PBMCs or T cells enriched from blood (not recorded which). The source of these receptors is a man in his 60s who had recovered from COVID-19.

The CDR3, as DNA: TGTGCCAGCAGCACCACTCGGAACACTGAAGCTTTCTTT. Protein sequence: CASSTTRNTEAFF. This chain links TRBV7-2 with TRBJ1-1; D is unclear. V lost 5 bases and J lost 1, with 8 bases in between. Per germline, CDR1 SGHTA and CDR2 FQGNSA. CDR3 length equals 13 residues.

This chain links TRBV6-2 or TRBV6-3 with TRBJ2-1; 7 bases line up with TRBD2. The CDR3 has 14 residues. V shed 3 bases and J 3 bases; nucleotides not matched to a gene: 2. CDR1 is MNHEY and CDR2 is SVGEGT in the germline V gene. Here the CDR3 reads CASSYGGGYNEQFF. DNA of the CDR3: TGTGCCAGCAGTTATGGGGGGGGCTACAATGAGCAGTTCTTC.

The chain uses TRBV5-6 and TRBJ1-5; 12 bases agree with TRBD1. V shed 3 bases and J 7 bases; nucleotides not matched to a gene: 8. CDR3 length: 16 amino acids. The germline V gene encodes CDR1 SGHDT and CDR2 YYEEEE. DNA of the CDR3: TGTGCCAGCAGCTCAGGGACAGGGGGCATGGGGCAGCCCCAGCATTTT. Its translation is CASSSGTGGMGQPQHF.

This clone was recorded once. This sequence joins TRBV6-5 and TRBJ2-5, with 7 bases lining up with TRBD1. The junction had 3 bases not matched to a gene; V was cut back by 7 bases and J by 1 base. Per the germline V gene, CDR1 is MNHEY and CDR2 is SVGAGI. This CDR3 contains 13 residues. The CDR3 sequence: CASTRDSQETQYF. CDR3 sequence (DNA): TGTGCCAGCACCAGGGACAGCCAAGAGACCCAGTACTTC.

The count of this clone is one. V usage is TRBV2 and J usage is TRBJ2-2; 9 bases are a match to TRBD1. The CDR3 extends over 17 amino acids. J gave up 1 base and V 4 bases, and 7 bases lay outside the gene matches. Germline V gene data show CDR1 as SNHLY and CDR2 as FYNNEI. The CDR3 is CASSVAQGQGNTGELFF. CDR3 coding DNA: TGTGCCAGCAGTGTGGCCCAGGGACAGGGGAACACCGGGGAGCTGTTTTTT.

This chain uses TRBV30 with TRBJ1-6; 8 positions agree with TRBD1. After removal of 4 bases from V and 7 bases from J, the junction contained 6 bases not matched to a gene. Germline loops: CDR1 GTSNPN, CDR2 SVGIG (reference sequence). The CDR3 length is 14 residues. The DNA for the CDR3 is TGTGCCTGGAACGGTGACAGGGGAAATTCACCCCTCCACTTT. Translation: CAWNGDRGNSPLHF. Full variable domain (rest looked up from reference TRBV30 and TRBJ1-6): SQTIHQWPATLVQPVGSPLSLECTVEGTSNPNLYWYRQAAGRGLQLLFYSVGIGQISSEVPQNLSASRPQDRQFILSSKKLLLSDSGFYLCAWNGDRGNSPLHFGNGTRLTVT.

This clone has only a few counts. The chain is built from TRBV6-1 and TRBJ1-1; TRBD1 aligns across 7 bases. The CDR3 totals 13 residues. Germline values: CDR1 MNHNS, CDR2 SASEGT. V was pared by 2 bases and J by 10 bases, with 7 bases of the junction left unmatched. The CDR3 protein is CASSETQGSTAFF. CDR3 coding DNA: TGTGCCAGCAGTGAAACACAGGGGAGTACAGCTTTCTTT.

This chain links TRBV7-9 with TRBJ1-2; D is uncertain. Germline-derived CDR1 and CDR2 are SEHNR and FQNEAQ (reference sequence). The V end lost 5 bases, the J end lost 1 base, and 5 bases lay between the germline ends. The CDR3 is 12 residues long. In nucleotides, the CDR3 is TGTGCCAGCAGCCCCAGTAACTATGGCTACACCTTC. Protein product: CASSPSNYGYTF.